This paragraph reports one TCR beta chain. Its specificity is unknown. Germline assignment: CDR1 SQVTM and CDR2 ANQGSEA. J lost 3 bases, V lost 7 bases, and 5 bases had no gene match. This CDR3 is 12 amino acids long. Expressed TCRB transcripts were sequenced because the entire RNA isolate underwent reverse transcription. The protocol was immunoSEQ multiplex PCR, while the TCRdb copy is restricted to in-frame clones and leaves out a portion. The table has around 600,000 clones, roughly an eighth seen once. This sample stems from a study of beta chain features in type 1 diabetes. Study-wide points: In all four CD4+ subsets, TCRB CDR3 length was significantly, moderately reduced in type 1 diabetes. Diminished insertions and augmented deletions at VDJ junctions characterized type 1 diabetes patients.

The collection from each donor was one heparinised blood draw averaging roughly 0.12 L. A CD45RO/CCR7/CD25/CD127/CD95/CD27 panel sorted naive, central memory, regulatory and stem cell-like memory CD4+ cells. Sequenced input: naive CD4+ T cells from blood. The sequence derives from a man aged 30-40 years with type 1 diabetes. This rearrangement joins TRBV29-1 to TRBJ1-2; the match to TRBD1 covers 7 bases. The CDR3 region is CSGTGGDYGYTF. The CDR3 coding sequence is TGCAGCGGGACAGGCGGGGACTATGGCTACACCTTC.